A selection of T cell receptor beta chains follows, all from one sample in a study of blood T cell repertoires in COVID-19. Sequencing was performed with immunoSEQ multiplex PCR; in TCRdb, only in-frame clones are kept and a portion is missing. This table holds about 65,000 clones, nearly 85% found once. Sequenced material: peripheral blood. The receptor set was obtained from a human donor in a cohort sampled during active COVID-19. CDR3s include the opening cysteine and the closing phenylalanine or tryptophan. A D gene is named only where the DNA matches it firmly. Some rows mark clone size as missing; the rest say once, few, many or name a class of expanded clone.

J,V,D,size,CDR3,DNA
TRBJ2-7,TRBV3-1/TRBV3-2,TRBD2,-,CASSQVGAGGFEQYF,TGTGCCAGCAGCCAAGTAGGTGCGGGGGGTTTCGAGCAGTACTTC
TRBJ2-7,TRBV18,-,-,CASSSHRDSYEQYF,TGTGCCAGCTCGAGTCACAGGGACTCCTACGAGCAGTACTTC
TRBJ2-1,TRBV6-4,TRBD1,-,CASSVGQGIYNEQFF,TGTGCCAGCAGTGTCGGACAGGGCATATACAATGAGCAGTTCTTC
TRBJ2-2,TRBV7-3,-,once,CASSSGTGELFF,TGTGCCAGCAGTTCCGGGACCGGGGAGCTGTTTTTT
TRBJ2-1,TRBV2,TRBD2,once,CASKKLAGGPSSYNEQFF,TGTGCCAGCAAGAAGCTAGCGGGGGGGCCTAGCTCCTACAATGAGCAGTTCTTC
TRBJ2-1,TRBV6-2/TRBV6-3,TRBD2,-,CASSYSGTSGYNEQFF,TGTGCCAGCAGTTACTCGGGGACTAGCGGCTACAATGAGCAGTTCTTC
TRBJ1-4,TRBV28,-,-,CASRPGAVLNEKLFF,TGTGCCAGCAGACCTGGGGCAGTACTTAATGAAAAACTGTTTTTT
TRBJ1-3,TRBV3-1/TRBV3-2,TRBD1,-,CASSQTGVGYTIYF,TGTGCCAGCAGCCAAACAGGGGTGGGATACACCATATATTTT
TRBJ1-5,TRBV6-5,-,few,CASRIAPGQPQHF,TGTGCCAGCCGAATCGCCCCCGGTCAGCCCCAGCATTTT
TRBJ1-6,TRBV10-3,TRBD1,-,CAIRTGWNSPLHF,TGTGCCATCCGGACAGGGTGGAATTCACCCCTCCACTTT
TRBJ2-3,TRBV7-8,-,-,CASNGAPTDWDTQYF,TGTGCCAGCAATGGGGCTCCGACCGATTGGGATACGCAGTATTTT
TRBJ2-5,TRBV5-1,-,-,CASSLTGSEETQYF,TGCGCCAGCAGCTTGACAGGGTCAGAGGAGACCCAGTACTTC